The 5 T cell receptor beta chains reported below all come from one sample, sequenced in a study of CD8 T cells in Susac syndrome. It was with random hexamers that roughly 0.5 to 1 ug RNA was reverse transcribed. TCRdb called the immunoSEQ multiplex PCR reads again in MiXCR, with one record for every CDR3 protein. The sample has roughly 250,000 distinct CDR3 sequences, around 96% seen once. Sequenced material: CD4+ T cells from PBMCs. The origin of the receptors is a human donor with Susac syndrome.

This chain links TRBV5-6 with TRBJ2-7; 11 nucleotides align to TRBD2. The CDR3 is 15 residues long. The V gene end was trimmed by 1 base and the J gene end by 12 bases; junction bases not matched to a gene: 12. Germline-derived CDR1 and CDR2 are SGHDT and YYEEEE. CDR3 nucleotides: TGTGCCAGCAGCTTGAGGTCGGGACTAGCGGTAAACTTGTACTTC. Protein: CASSLRSGLAVNLYF.

The chain carries TRBV6-4 and TRBJ2-1; 9 nucleotides match TRBD2. The CDR3 is made up of 18 amino acids. Per germline, CDR1 MRHNA and CDR2 SNTAGT. Trimming at V came to 4 bases and at J to 5 bases, leaving 15 bases not matched to a gene. CDR3 loop: CASSGPTKASGAHNEQFF. DNA of the CDR3: TGTGCCAGCAGTGGGCCGACAAAAGCTAGCGGGGCCCACAATGAGCAGTTCTTC.

Turning to this clonotype: A junction boundary mismatches the germline segment, possibly from a read error. This chain joins TRBV5-1 and TRBJ2-1; possibly TRBD2 for D (6 bases). Per the germline V gene, CDR1 is SGHRS and CDR2 is YFSETQ. This CDR3 is 12 amino acids long. CDR3 region: CASSPDYHEQFF. The CDR3 DNA sequence: TGCGCCAGCAGCCCGGACTACCATGAGCAGTTCTTC.

J is TRBJ1-2 and V is TRBV20-1; 9 bases align to TRBD1. V lost 4 bases to trimming and J lost 2 bases; unmatched junction nucleotides: 2. The CDR3 has 13 residues. Germline values: CDR1 DFQATT, CDR2 SNEGSKA (reference sequence). The CDR3 DNA follows: TGCAGTGCTATGGACAGGGGAAACTATGGCTACACCTTC. It codes for CSAMDRGNYGYTF.

This clonotype was picked up one time. V and J are TRBV25-1 and TRBJ1-1, with a tentative D call TRBD1 (6 bases). V lost 4 bases and J 10 bases, leaving 22 bases between the germline ends. This CDR3 comprises 15 residues. Germline lookup yields CDR1 MGHDK and CDR2 SYGVNS. The chain's CDR3 is CASSGPRGQVLGAFF. The DNA for the CDR3 is TGTGCCAGCAGTGGCCCCAGGGGCCAGGTATTGGGAGCTTTCTTT.